This TCR beta chain was sequenced during a study of identifying expanded T cells in peripheral blood. During the collection period, no donor immune events like infections were recorded. The study, taken as a whole, reports: Technical replicates showed around 1.2 changed clones; roughly two weeks 15 to 20; four weeks 19. Across healthy donors, higher total template counts meant significantly greater roughly 2-week count variance.

The CDR3 sequence is 15 residues long. V shed 1 base and J shed 7 bases, with 15 bases lying between them. The V gene's germline CDR1 is SGDLS and CDR2 YYNGEE. Produced via immunoSEQ multiplex PCR; TCRdb's table is partial and in-frame only. The sample records roughly 78,000 clones, almost 90% being singletons. There are a few counts of this clone. What it binds is unknown. The sequenced material came from blood. V is TRBV9 and J is TRBJ2-1, with D possibly being TRBD2 (5 bases). This receptor was taken from a person aged 18 to 75 in good health. The CDR3 nucleotides read TGTGCCAGCAGCGTATCGGCTAGCCACTTGAATGAGCAGTTCTTC. Its protein product is CASSVSASHLNEQFF.